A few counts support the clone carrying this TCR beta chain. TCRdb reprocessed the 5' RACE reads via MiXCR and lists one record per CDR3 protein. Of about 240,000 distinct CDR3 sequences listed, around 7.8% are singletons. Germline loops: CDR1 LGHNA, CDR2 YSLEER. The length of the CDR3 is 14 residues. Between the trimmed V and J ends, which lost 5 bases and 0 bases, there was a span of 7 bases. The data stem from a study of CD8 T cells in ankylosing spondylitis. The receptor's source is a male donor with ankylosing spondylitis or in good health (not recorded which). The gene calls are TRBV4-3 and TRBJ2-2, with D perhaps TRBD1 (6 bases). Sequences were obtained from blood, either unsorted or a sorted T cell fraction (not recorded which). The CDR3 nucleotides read TGCGCCAGCAGCGACAGGTCGAACACCGGGGAGCTGTTTTTT. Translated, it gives CASSDRSNTGELFF.